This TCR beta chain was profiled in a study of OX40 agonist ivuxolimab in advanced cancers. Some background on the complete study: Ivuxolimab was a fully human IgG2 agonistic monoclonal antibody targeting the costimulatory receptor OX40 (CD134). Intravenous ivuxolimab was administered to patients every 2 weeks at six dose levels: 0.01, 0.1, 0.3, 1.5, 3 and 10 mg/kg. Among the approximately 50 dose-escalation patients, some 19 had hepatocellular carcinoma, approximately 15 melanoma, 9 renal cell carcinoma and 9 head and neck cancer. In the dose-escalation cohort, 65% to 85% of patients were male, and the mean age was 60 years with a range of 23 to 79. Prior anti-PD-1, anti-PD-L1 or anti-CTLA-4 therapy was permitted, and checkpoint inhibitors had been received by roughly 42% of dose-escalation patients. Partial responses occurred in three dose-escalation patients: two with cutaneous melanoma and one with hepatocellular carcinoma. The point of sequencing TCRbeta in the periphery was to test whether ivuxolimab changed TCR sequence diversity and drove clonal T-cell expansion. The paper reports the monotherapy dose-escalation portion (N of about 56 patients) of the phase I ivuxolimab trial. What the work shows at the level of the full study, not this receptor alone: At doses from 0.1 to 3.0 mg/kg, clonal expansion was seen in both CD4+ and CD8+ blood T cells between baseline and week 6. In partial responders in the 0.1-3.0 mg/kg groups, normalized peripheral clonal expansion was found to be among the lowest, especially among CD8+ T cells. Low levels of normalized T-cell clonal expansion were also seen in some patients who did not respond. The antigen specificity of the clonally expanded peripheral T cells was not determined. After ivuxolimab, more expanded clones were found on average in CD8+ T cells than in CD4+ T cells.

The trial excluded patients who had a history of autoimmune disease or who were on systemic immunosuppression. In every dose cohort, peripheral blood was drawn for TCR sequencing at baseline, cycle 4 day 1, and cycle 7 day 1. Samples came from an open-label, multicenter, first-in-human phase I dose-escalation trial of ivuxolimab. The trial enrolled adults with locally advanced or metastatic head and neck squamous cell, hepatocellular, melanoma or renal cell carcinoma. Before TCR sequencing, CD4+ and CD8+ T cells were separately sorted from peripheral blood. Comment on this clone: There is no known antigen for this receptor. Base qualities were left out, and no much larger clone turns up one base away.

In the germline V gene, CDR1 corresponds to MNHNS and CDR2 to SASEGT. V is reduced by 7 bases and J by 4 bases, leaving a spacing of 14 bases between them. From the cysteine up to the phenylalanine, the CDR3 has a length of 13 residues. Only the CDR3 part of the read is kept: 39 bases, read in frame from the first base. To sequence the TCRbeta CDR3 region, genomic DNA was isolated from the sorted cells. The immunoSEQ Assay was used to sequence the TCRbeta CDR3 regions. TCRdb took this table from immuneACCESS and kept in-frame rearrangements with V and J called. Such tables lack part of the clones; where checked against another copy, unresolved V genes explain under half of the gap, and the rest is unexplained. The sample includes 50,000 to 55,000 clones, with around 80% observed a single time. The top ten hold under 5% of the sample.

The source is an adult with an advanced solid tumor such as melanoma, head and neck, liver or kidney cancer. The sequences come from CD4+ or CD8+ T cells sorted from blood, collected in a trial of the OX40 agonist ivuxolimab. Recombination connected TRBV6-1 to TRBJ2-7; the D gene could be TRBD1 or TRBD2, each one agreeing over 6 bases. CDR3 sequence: CASKAGHGYEQYF. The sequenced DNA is TGTGCCAGCAAGGCGGGACATGGTTACGAGCAGTACTTC.